The clone carrying this T cell receptor beta chain was seen only a few times. What it recognizes is unknown. This record comes from a study of post-analysis software for immune sequencing data. Findings of the study overall: Relative to controls, patients had 4 or 5 TRBV segments at higher frequency, with TRBV5-6, TRBV5-1 and TRBV20-1 among these.

Libraries were made from TCR beta cDNA, and they carried unique molecular identifiers. With roughly 1 to 11 million T cells as the source, a few hundred thousand cDNA molecules resulted. TCRdb reanalysed the PCR reads using MiXCR and keeps one entry per CDR3 protein. The sample has hundreds of thousands of distinct CDR3 sequences, roughly half seen once. V was clipped by 0 bases and J by 0 bases, with 24 bases between them. This CDR3 is built from 21 residues. CDR1 is MRHNA and CDR2 is SNTAGT in the germline V gene. The chain employs TRBV6-4 and TRBJ2-4, with D possibly called TRBD1 or TRBD2 (5 bases each). The sequencing sample was made of blood. The sequence was collected from a girl aged 10 to 17 with multiple sclerosis. The CDR3 DNA follows: TGTGCCAGCAGTGACTCGACCGGGACGGAGAAACCTGCGTTAGCCAAAAACATTCAGTACTTC. This codes for CASSDSTGTEKPALAKNIQYF.